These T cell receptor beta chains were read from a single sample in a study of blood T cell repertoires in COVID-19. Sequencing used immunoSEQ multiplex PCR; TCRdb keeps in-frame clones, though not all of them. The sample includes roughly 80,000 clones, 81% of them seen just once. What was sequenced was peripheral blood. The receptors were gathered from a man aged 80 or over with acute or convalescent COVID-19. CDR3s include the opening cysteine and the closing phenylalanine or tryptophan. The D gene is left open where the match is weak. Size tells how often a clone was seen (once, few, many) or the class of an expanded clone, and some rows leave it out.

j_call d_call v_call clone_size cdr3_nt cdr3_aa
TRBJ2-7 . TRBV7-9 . TGTGCCAGCAGCTTTGGTGACATCGGCTACGAGCAGTACTTC CASSFGDIGYEQYF
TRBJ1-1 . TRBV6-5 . TGTGCCAGCAGTTACTCGAGGTACAGGGCCATTGAAGCTTTCTTT CASSYSRYRAIEAFF
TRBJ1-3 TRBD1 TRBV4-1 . TGCGCCAGCAGCCACTACTTTCCGGGACAGGCTTTAACCATATATTTT CASSHYFPGQALTIYF
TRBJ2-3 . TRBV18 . TGTGCCAGCTCAACAAGCGGGCCTAGCACAGATACGCAGTATTTT CASSTSGPSTDTQYF
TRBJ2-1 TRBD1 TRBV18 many TGTGCCAGCTCCCGACGGGACAGTTTGAGCTCCTACAATGAGCAGTTCTTC CASSRRDSLSSYNEQFF
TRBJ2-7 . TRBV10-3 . TGTGCCATCACAAGGGGGAGCTCCTACGAGCAGTACTTC CAITRGSSYEQYF
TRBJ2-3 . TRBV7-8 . TGTGCCAGCAGCTTAGCGGTGGCCGATACGCAGTATTTT CASSLAVADTQYF
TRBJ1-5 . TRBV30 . TGTGCCTGGAGTCAACAGCAGAATCAGCCCCAGCATTTT CAWSQQQNQPQHF
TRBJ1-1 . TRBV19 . TGTGCCAGTAGTCGGAGCAAGAACACTGAAGCTTTCTTT CASSRSKNTEAFF
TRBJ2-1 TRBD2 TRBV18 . TGTGCCAGCTCACCACTCCCCAGCGGGAGTCCCTCTAGCTCCTACAATGAGCAGTTCTTC CASSPLPSGSPSSSYNEQFF
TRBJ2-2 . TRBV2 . TGTGCCAGCAGCCGTCAGTTTCTGAACACCGGGGAGCTGTTTTTT CASSRQFLNTGELFF
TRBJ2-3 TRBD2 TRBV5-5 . TGTGCCAGCAGCTTGGCCCGGGCGGGAGCCAGGACAGATACGCAGTATTTT CASSLARAGARTDTQYF
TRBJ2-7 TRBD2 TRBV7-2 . TGTGCCAGCAGCCTGGGACTAGCGGGACCTAGCTACGAGCAGTACTTC CASSLGLAGPSYEQYF
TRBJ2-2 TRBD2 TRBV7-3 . TGTGCCAGCAGCTCGGGACTAGCCACCGGGGAGCTGTTTTTT CASSSGLATGELFF
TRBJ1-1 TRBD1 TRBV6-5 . TGTGCCAGCAGTAGGACAGGGAACACTGAAGCTTTCTTT CASSRTGNTEAFF
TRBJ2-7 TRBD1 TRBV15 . TGTGCCACCAGCAGAGACTTCGAGACAGGGTCAAACGAGCAGTACTTC CATSRDFETGSNEQYF
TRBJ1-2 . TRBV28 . TGTGCCAGCAGTTCGACAGGATGGGGCTACACCTTC CASSSTGWGYTF
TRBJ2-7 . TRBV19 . TGTGCCAGTAGTGAGAACAGTCCACCCTACGAGCAGTACTTC CASSENSPPYEQYF
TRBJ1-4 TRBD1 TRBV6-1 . TGTGCCAGCAGTGAAAGTACCGGGACAGATAATGAAAAACTGTTTTTT CASSESTGTDNEKLFF
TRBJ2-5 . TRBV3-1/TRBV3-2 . TGTGCCAGCAGCCAAGATTGGCAGGGTGCGTCCCAAGAGACCCAGTACTTC CASSQDWQGASQETQYF
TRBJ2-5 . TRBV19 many TGTGCCAGTAGTATAGGCGGGGTCCAAGAGACCCAGTACTTC CASSIGGVQETQYF
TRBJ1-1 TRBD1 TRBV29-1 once TGCAGCGCCCGGACAGGCCACACTGAAGCTTTCTTT CSARTGHTEAFF
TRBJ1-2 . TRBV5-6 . TGTGCCAGCAGCTTGGTACAGGGATTCTATGGCTACACCTTC CASSLVQGFYGYTF
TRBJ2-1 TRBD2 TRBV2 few TGTGCCAGCTCGAGGACTAGCGCATCCTACAATGAGCAGTTCTTC CASSRTSASYNEQFF
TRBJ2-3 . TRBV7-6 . TGTGCCAGCAGCTACGCGGGAGATACGCAGTATTTT CASSYAGDTQYF
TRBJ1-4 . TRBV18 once TGTGCCAGCTCATGGGGCCAGCATTCAACTAATGAAAAACTGTTTTTT CASSWGQHSTNEKLFF
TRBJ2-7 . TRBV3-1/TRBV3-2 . TGTGCCAGCAGCCAGGCGCGGGCCTCCTACGAGCAGTACTTC CASSQARASYEQYF